Listed below are T cell receptor beta chains from one sample, sequenced in a study of graft-versus-host responses after intestinal transplantation. The assay was immunoSEQ multiplex PCR, and TCRdb's table has in-frame clones only and misses some. The sample gives 35,000 to 45,000 clones, roughly 93% of which show up once; 3.6% is in the top ten. Source: PBMCs, taken roughly 110 weeks after intestinal transplantation. These receptors were taken from a human patient who received an intestinal transplant, so some T cells may come from the graft donor. CDR3s include the opening cysteine and the closing phenylalanine or tryptophan. A D gene is named only where the DNA matches it firmly. Only some rows state a clone size, as once, few, many or a class for expanded clones.

size: -; D: -; V: TRBV7-7; J: TRBJ2-2; length: 14; DNA: TGTGCCAGCAGTTCCGACCTTGGAGGCGGGGAGCTGTTTTTT; CDR3: CASSSDLGGGELFF
size: -; D: -; V: TRBV6-6; J: TRBJ2-7; length: 10; DNA: TGTGCCAGCGGTGCCTACGAGCAGTACTTC; CDR3: CASGAYEQYF
size: -; D: -; V: TRBV9; J: TRBJ2-5; length: 13; DNA: TGTGCCAGCAGCGTCCGGCTCCAAGAGACCCAGTACTTC; CDR3: CASSVRLQETQYF
size: -; D: -; V: TRBV6-1; J: TRBJ2-7; length: 14; DNA: TGTGCCATCTTCGAGGGGGGAACGAAGTACGAGCAGTACTTC; CDR3: CAIFEGGTKYEQYF
size: -; D: -; V: TRBV7-2; J: TRBJ2-1; length: 14; DNA: TGTGCCAGCAGCTTAGGTGTTGAGCGGAGAGAGCAGTTCTTC; CDR3: CASSLGVERREQFF
size: -; D: -; V: TRBV19; J: TRBJ2-7; length: 16; DNA: TGTGCCAGTAGTACAGGGGGGACACCCGTCTCCTACGAGCAGTACTTC; CDR3: CASSTGGTPVSYEQYF
size: once; D: -; V: TRBV19; J: TRBJ1-5; length: 13; DNA: TGTGCCAGTAGTATTCGGGCCGATCAGCCCCAGCATTTT; CDR3: CASSIRADQPQHF
size: -; D: -; V: TRBV7-3; J: TRBJ2-7; length: 13; DNA: TGTGCCAGCAGCCCGGGGGGCGGCTACGAGCAGTACTTC; CDR3: CASSPGGGYEQYF
size: -; D: -; V: TRBV6-5; J: TRBJ2-1; length: 13; DNA: TGTGCCAGCAGTTACTCCAGGGAGAATGAGCAGTTCTTC; CDR3: CASSYSRENEQFF
size: once; D: -; V: TRBV27; J: TRBJ2-1; length: 16; DNA: TGTGCCAGCAGTACCTGGCTAGCCGGGGCCTACAATGAGCAGTTCTTC; CDR3: CASSTWLAGAYNEQFF
size: -; D: -; V: TRBV11-2; J: TRBJ2-3; length: 17; DNA: TGTGCCAGCAGCTTAGAAGGTGCGGGGTTATGGTCCGATACGCAGTATTTT; CDR3: CASSLEGAGLWSDTQYF
size: few; D: -; V: TRBV4-1; J: TRBJ1-5; length: 16; DNA: TGCGCCAGCAGCCAGCATCCCCATCGGCGCGGACAGCCCCAGCATTTT; CDR3: CASSQHPHRRGQPQHF
size: -; D: -; V: TRBV15; J: TRBJ1-2; length: 15; DNA: TGTGCCACCAGCAGAGATCGGACGGCTCTCGACGGCTACACCTTC; CDR3: CATSRDRTALDGYTF
size: -; D: -; V: TRBV19; J: TRBJ1-4; length: 16; DNA: TGTGCCAGTAGTATTCTCGCGGACAGCCCTAATGAAAAACTGTTTTTT; CDR3: CASSILADSPNEKLFF
size: -; D: TRBD1; V: TRBV14; J: TRBJ2-3; length: 15; DNA: TGTGCCAGCAGCCAATGGGACAGGGGCACAGATACGCAGTATTTT; CDR3: CASSQWDRGTDTQYF
size: -; D: TRBD2; V: TRBV9; J: TRBJ2-7; length: 17; DNA: TGTGCCAGCAGCGTAGCAGGACTAGCGGACAGCTCCTACGAGCAGTACTTC; CDR3: CASSVAGLADSSYEQYF
size: -; D: -; V: TRBV13; J: TRBJ2-2; length: 15; DNA: TGTGCCAGCAGCTACCGGGACTCTTTCACCGGGGAGCTGTTTTTT; CDR3: CASSYRDSFTGELFF
size: once; D: -; V: TRBV4-1; J: TRBJ2-7; length: 14; DNA: TGCGCCAGCAGCCAGTGGGGGAGCTCCTACGAGCAGTACTTC; CDR3: CASSQWGSSYEQYF
size: -; D: TRBD1; V: TRBV27; J: TRBJ1-1; length: 14; DNA: TGTGCCAGCGGGACAGGGGGCGCCGCCACTGAAGCTTTCTTT; CDR3: CASGTGGAATEAFF
size: -; D: -; V: TRBV6-1; J: TRBJ2-7; length: 11; DNA: TGTGCCAGCACGGATTACTACGAGCAGTACTTC; CDR3: CASTDYYEQYF
size: -; D: TRBD2; V: TRBV7-9; J: TRBJ2-1; length: 16; DNA: TGTGCCAGCAGCTTCAACAGCGGGAGCTCCTACAATGAGCAGTTCTTC; CDR3: CASSFNSGSSYNEQFF
size: -; D: -; V: TRBV5-4; J: TRBJ2-5; length: 15; DNA: TGTGCCAGCAGCCCTCTCCCGGACTTGCAAGAGACCCAGTACTTC; CDR3: CASSPLPDLQETQYF
size: -; D: TRBD1; V: TRBV18; J: TRBJ1-2; length: 16; DNA: TGTGCCAGCTCACCCCCCGGGACAGGGGGCTTCTATGGCTACACCTTC; CDR3: CASSPPGTGGFYGYTF
size: -; D: -; V: TRBV5-4; J: TRBJ2-5; length: 14; DNA: TGTGCCAGCAGCTTGGAAGGGGGGCGGGAGACCCAGTACTTC; CDR3: CASSLEGGRETQYF
size: -; D: -; V: TRBV5-1; J: TRBJ2-5; length: 15; DNA: TGCGCCAGCAGCTTGGTACCCCAGGGGCAAGAGACCCAGTACTTC; CDR3: CASSLVPQGQETQYF
size: -; D: -; V: TRBV27; J: TRBJ1-1; length: 14; DNA: TGTGCCAGCAGTTTATCTGGGATTGATACTGAAGCTTTCTTT; CDR3: CASSLSGIDTEAFF